This TCR beta chain derives from a study of cytomegalovirus exposure and HLA in healthy donors. The study, taken as a whole, reports: Subsequent analysis revealed that first-cohort TCR clusters tended to co-occur in the 120 validation repertoires. Investigators reported approximately 150 TCR beta chains as tied to cytomegalovirus.

Profiled with immunoSEQ multiplex PCR; TCRdb holds only in-frame clones, not every one. The repertoire holds about 190,000 clones, with approximately 84% as singletons. Turning to this clone: Its specificity is unknown.

Trimming removed 3 bases from V and 1 base from J; junction bases left unmatched: 15. This CDR3 contains 18 residues. CDR1 is SGHVS and CDR2 is FNYEAQ in the germline V gene. Source material: PBMCs. The sequence was obtained from a young woman in good health and CMV-seropositive. The rearrangement uses TRBV7-6 and TRBJ2-7, with TRBD1 matching 7 bases. DNA of the CDR3: TGTGCCAGCAGCTTTCAGGCAGGGGGTACATTGGGGTCCTACGAGCAGTACTTC. This translates into CASSFQAGGTLGSYEQYF.